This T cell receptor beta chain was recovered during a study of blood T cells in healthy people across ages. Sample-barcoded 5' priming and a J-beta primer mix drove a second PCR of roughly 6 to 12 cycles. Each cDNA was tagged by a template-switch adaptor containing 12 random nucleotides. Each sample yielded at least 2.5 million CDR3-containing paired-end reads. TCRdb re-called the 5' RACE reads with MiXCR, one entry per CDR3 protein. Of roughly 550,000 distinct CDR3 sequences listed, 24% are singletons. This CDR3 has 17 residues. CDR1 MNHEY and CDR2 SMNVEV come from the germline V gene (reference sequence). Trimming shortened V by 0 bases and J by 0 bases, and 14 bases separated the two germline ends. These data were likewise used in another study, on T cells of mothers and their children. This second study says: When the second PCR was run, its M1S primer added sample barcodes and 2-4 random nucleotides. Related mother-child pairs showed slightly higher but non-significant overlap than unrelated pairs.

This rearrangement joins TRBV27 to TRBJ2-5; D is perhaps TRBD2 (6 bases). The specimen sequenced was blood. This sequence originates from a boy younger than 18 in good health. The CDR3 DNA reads TGTGCCAGCAGTTTATCTACGGCCAGCGGGTACCAAGAGACCCAGTACTTC. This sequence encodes CASSLSTASGYQETQYF.